Presented here are 27 T cell receptor beta chains from one specimen sequenced in a study of regulatory T cells in long-lasting Graves disease. Combining iRepertoire HTBI primers with Arm-PCR of CDR3 regions, the authors built TCR beta libraries. One entry per CDR3 protein results from TCRdb running MiXCR on the multiplex PCR reads. Among roughly 700,000 distinct CDR3 sequences listed, about 30% were seen once. Time point in this sample: persistent/refractory GD, antithyroid drugs over 5 years with positive TRAb. Making the TCR library involved RNA that had been extracted from PBMCs. The source was peripheral blood mononuclear cells (PBMCs), collected when the disease was refractory, from a patient treated with antithyroid drugs. Receptors were obtained from a female donor with Graves disease.

There are a few counts of this clonotype. The chain combines TRBV6-5 with TRBJ1-6, with 9 nucleotides matching TRBD1. Germline CDR1 MNHEY, CDR2 SVGAGI. The CDR3 has 18 amino acids. Losses at the gene ends were 0 bases for V and 10 bases for J; bases not matched to a gene: 13. CDR3 DNA sequence: TGTGCCAGCAGTTACTCGAAGTTTGGGACAGGGATTAGATCACCCCTCCACTTT. Translated, it gives CASSYSKFGTGIRSPLHF.

This clonotype was counted between two and nine times. The chain recombines TRBV3-1 with TRBJ2-2; the D is unclear. The ends were cut back, 5 bases at V and 5 bases at J, with 6 bases in the middle. Germline V gene data show CDR1 as LGHDT and CDR2 as YNNKEL (reference sequence). The CDR3 runs 12 residues. This chain's CDR3 is CASSSSTGELFF. As DNA, the CDR3 is TGTGCCAGCAGCTCCTCAACCGGGGAGCTGTTTTTT.

Comment on this clonotype: No conserved phenylalanine or tryptophan ends this CDR3, so it is likely a read error. This rearrangement joins TRBV29-1 to TRBJ1-1; 7 positions match TRBD1. This CDR3 contains 10 residues. Germline CDR1 is SQVTM and CDR2 is ANQGSEA. After removal of 4 bases from V and 8 bases from J, the junction contained 1 base not matched to a gene. CDR3 DNA sequence: TGCAGCGTTGTGGACAGGGAAGCTTTCCTT. Its protein is CSVVDREAFL.

This chain links TRBV10-1 with TRBJ2-4; D remains ambiguous. This CDR3 contains 14 residues. Per the germline V gene, CDR1 is WNHNN and CDR2 is SYGVQD (reference sequence). The V end lost 8 bases, the J end lost 9 bases, and 20 bases lay between the germline ends. The CDR3 region is CASLSWEGLSIQYF. The CDR3 region has the DNA TGCGCCAGCCTTTCATGGGAAGGGTTGAGCATTCAGTACTTC.

On this clonotype: The missing conserved phenylalanine or tryptophan at the end of this CDR3 makes a read error likely. Because the CDR3's place on the DNA is in doubt, the DNA is left out and the CDR3 is given as listed by TCRdb. V usage is TRBV7-8 and J usage is TRBJ1-5; no DNA check was done on the table's D call, TRBD1. The CDR3 extends over 8 residues, inclusive of both ends. Germline values: CDR1 SGHVS, CDR2 FQNEAQ. The CDR3 here is CAQTGWIC.

This clonotype was detected only a few times. The chain combines TRBV20-1 with TRBJ2-7; D gene ambiguous. V lost 4 bases to trimming and J lost 2 bases, with 9 bases between them. CDR3 length: 12 residues. Germline V lookup: CDR1 DFQATT, CDR2 SNEGSKA (reference sequence). The CDR3 DNA sequence: TGCAGTGCTACCCGGGCTGCCTACGAGCAGTACTTC. Its translation is CSATRAAYEQYF.

The rearrangement joins TRBV29-1 to TRBJ2-7; tentative D call: TRBD2 (5 bases). Germline V CDR1 and CDR2: SQVTM, ANQGSEA. V dropped 6 bases and J dropped 4 bases, with 13 bases sitting between them. CDR3 length: 12 amino acids. The CDR3: CSVSGLEYEQYF. For the CDR3, the DNA is TGCAGCGTCTCGGGATTGGAATACGAGCAGTACTTC.

This clonotype was detected a few times. V and J are TRBV7-2 and TRBJ2-5; D gene unclear. CDR1 SGHTA and CDR2 FQGNSA come from the germline V gene. This CDR3 is built from 14 residues. With 5 bases removed from V and 0 bases from J, the gap between germline ends came to 10 bases. CDR3 residues: CASSPVGYQETQYF. CDR3 coding DNA: TGTGCCAGCAGCCCCGTGGGGTACCAAGAGACCCAGTACTTC.

The gene calls are TRBV28 and TRBJ1-1, with TRBD1 identical over 9 bases. Germline CDR1 MDHEN, CDR2 SYDVKM. The length of the CDR3 is 17 residues. The V gene end was trimmed by 2 bases and the J gene end by 4 bases; junction bases not matched to a gene: 11. CDR3: CASSLPGQGVLGTEAFF. The CDR3 nucleotides read TGTGCCAGCAGTTTACCGGGACAGGGTGTACTGGGCACTGAAGCTTTCTTT.

The chain uses TRBV6-1 and TRBJ1-2, with 11 bases fitting TRBD1. CDR1 MNHNS and CDR2 SASEGT come from the germline V gene. CDR3 length equals 18 residues. Unmatched junction bases numbered 11, after V lost 1 base and J lost 4 bases. The CDR3 DNA reads as TGTGCCAGCAGTGAAGGGACAGGGGGCGGGGGTCGGTTCTATGGCTACACCTTC. This translates into CASSEGTGGGGRFYGYTF.

The V gene is TRBV11-2, the J gene TRBJ2-7; D not certain. The CDR3 runs 14 residues. The V and J ends lost 1 base and 0 bases respectively, with 7 bases between them. Germline CDR1 reads SGHAT; CDR2 reads FQNNGV. The CDR3 loop reads CASSLVVYSYEQYF. The CDR3, as DNA: TGTGCCAGCAGCTTAGTCGTCTACTCCTACGAGCAGTACTTC.

Here the CDR3 DNA reads TGTGCCAGCAGCCGGACAGATGACGATGGCTACACCTTC. Its protein is CASSRTDDDGYTF. This chain uses TRBV7-9 with TRBJ1-2; TRBD1 might be the D (6 bases). V gave up 5 bases and J gave up 6 bases, with 13 bases separating them. Looked up from germline, CDR1 is SEHNR and CDR2 is FQNEAQ (reference sequence). The CDR3 is made up of 13 amino acids.

This chain uses TRBV7-2 with TRBJ2-1, with no clear D. CDR3 length: 16 residues. Between the trimmed V and J ends, which lost 5 bases and 8 bases, there was a span of 22 bases. The V gene's germline CDR1 is SGHTA and CDR2 FQGNSA. CDR3 amino acids: CASSPPPAVSIDEQFF. As DNA, the CDR3 is TGTGCCAGCAGCCCTCCCCCGGCAGTTTCTATAGATGAGCAGTTCTTC.

V and J are TRBV20-1 and TRBJ1-4, with unresolved D. Germline CDR1 is DFQATT and CDR2 is SNEGSKA (reference sequence). CDR3 length: 15 amino acids. V lost 3 bases to trimming and J lost 5 bases, with 16 bases between them. For the CDR3, the DNA is TGCAGTGCTAGGGCGGCAGGTCCCGTAAATGAAAAACTGTTTTTT. This codes for CSARAAGPVNEKLFF.

This chain connects TRBV20-1 to TRBJ2-7; 7 bases are shared with TRBD2. Germline CDR1 DFQATT, CDR2 SNEGSKA (reference sequence). This CDR3 comprises 13 residues. The J segment lost 5 bases and the V segment lost 2 bases, leaving 6 bases of the junction unmatched. For the CDR3, the DNA is TGCAGTGCTAGAACCAGCGGGATTGACGAGCAGTACTTC. Protein sequence: CSARTSGIDEQYF.

This clonotype showed up just a few times. The chain recombines TRBV7-9 with TRBJ2-5, with TRBD2 matching 12 bases. J lost 0 bases, V lost 0 bases, and 8 bases had no gene match. The CDR3 is 19 residues long. Germline CDR1 SEHNR, CDR2 FQNEAQ (reference sequence). In nucleotides, the CDR3 is TGTGCCAGCAGCTTAGCGCTGGCTAGCGGGAGGGGCTACCAAGAGACCCAGTACTTC. It is translated as CASSLALASGRGYQETQYF. The variable domain in full, completed from reference TRBV7-9 and TRBJ2-5, reads DTGVSQNPRHKITKRGQNVTFRCDPISEHNRLYWYRQTLGQGPEFLTYFQNEAQLEKSRLLSDRFSAERPKGSFSTLEIQRTEQGDSAMYLCASSLALASGRGYQETQYFGPGTRLLVL.

This clonotype was recorded a few times. A read error is possible here, since a much larger clone lies one base away. V is TRBV6-2 or TRBV6-3 and J is TRBJ1-1; D unresolved. The CDR3 sequence is 13 residues long. Germline lookup yields CDR1 MNHEY and CDR2 SVGEGT. The CDR3 is CANSERLNTEAFF. CDR3 in DNA: TGTGCCAACAGTGAGAGACTGAACACTGAAGCTTTCTTT.

This clonotype was seen a handful of times. The chain has TRBV3-1 and TRBJ1-5; D may be TRBD1 (5 bases). Germline assignment: CDR1 LGHDT and CDR2 YNNKEL (reference sequence). The CDR3 spans 15 residues. Trimming cost V 4 bases and J 7 bases, with 17 bases left between them. The DNA of the CDR3 is TGTGCCAGCAGCCCGGGGCCCAGGGCTCGGCAGCCCCAGCATTTT. It is translated as CASSPGPRARQPQHF.

The CDR3 DNA reads TGCAGTGCTCCCCAGCACACGACTAGCGGCCTGGGGCAAGAGACCCAGTACTTC. This codes for CSAPQHTTSGLGQETQYF. V gene TRBV20-1 combines with J gene TRBJ2-5; the match to TRBD2 covers 9 bases. Germline assignment: CDR1 DFQATT and CDR2 SNEGSKA (reference sequence). This CDR3 comprises 18 residues. The V and J ends lost 5 bases and 2 bases, in that order; junction bases with no gene match: 18.

At least ten counts were recorded for this clonotype. The genes are TRBV27 and TRBJ1-2, with 7 bases fitting TRBD1. The CDR3 loop spans 16 amino acids. Germline values: CDR1 MNHEY, CDR2 SMNVEV (reference sequence). Trimming removed 0 bases from V and 7 bases from J; junction bases left unmatched: 11. CDR3 DNA sequence: TGTGCCAGCAGTTTATCCGCGGGACAGTCGCGTGGTGGCTACACCTTC. Its protein product is CASSLSAGQSRGGYTF.

The chain has TRBV3-1 and TRBJ1-2; tentative D call: TRBD1 (5 bases). Germline V CDR1 and CDR2: LGHDT, YNNKEL (reference sequence). CDR3 length equals 15 residues. Trimming cost V 6 bases and J 4 bases, with 18 bases left between them. CDR3 sequence reads: CASSHVQEFGYGYTF. CDR3 in DNA: TGTGCCAGCAGTCACGTACAGGAGTTTGGCTATGGCTACACCTTC.

This clonotype was seen many times. The V gene is TRBV2, the J gene TRBJ1-4, with 8 bases aligning to TRBD1. This CDR3 is 15 amino acids long. The germline V gene encodes CDR1 SNHLY and CDR2 FYNNEI. V dropped 6 bases and J dropped 0; count of bases not matched to a gene: 3. This CDR3 reads CASRDRAATNEKLFF. DNA of the CDR3: TGTGCCAGCAGGGACAGGGCAGCAACTAATGAAAAACTGTTTTTT.

There are a few counts of this clonotype. The chain recombines TRBV29-1 with TRBJ1-1, with no clear D. The germline V gene has CDR1 SQVTM and CDR2 ANQGSEA. The CDR3 totals 12 residues. V was shortened by 2 bases and J by 0 bases, with 4 bases between the two germline ends. CDR3 coding DNA: TGCAGCGTTGAATCCGTGAACACTGAAGCTTTCTTT. Protein sequence: CSVESVNTEAFF.

This clonotype was found many times. V gene TRBV7-6 combines with J gene TRBJ2-7, with 9 bases fitting TRBD2. CDR1 is SGHVS, CDR2 FNYEAQ, per germline. The CDR3 runs 16 residues. V was pared by 1 base and J by 1 base, with 5 bases of the junction left unmatched. CDR3 protein: CASSLELAGASYEQYF. In DNA form, the CDR3 reads TGTGCCAGCAGCTTAGAACTAGCGGGTGCATCCTACGAGCAGTACTTC.

The rearrangement joins TRBV7-2 to TRBJ2-7; D not certain. The V gene lost 1 base and the J gene lost 5 bases, with 21 bases spanning the gap. The CDR3 length is 17 residues. The V gene's germline CDR1 is SGHTA and CDR2 FQGNSA. The CDR3 is CASSLVVGFLLVHEQYF. The CDR3, as DNA: TGTGCCAGCAGCTTAGTAGTGGGGTTCCTCTTGGTCCACGAGCAGTACTTC.

The rearrangement joins TRBV7-9 to TRBJ2-7; D perhaps matches TRBD2 (5 bases). Germline CDR1 reads SEHNR; CDR2 reads FQNEAQ (reference sequence). The CDR3 extends over 14 amino acids. Deletions cut 1 base from V and 4 bases from J, with 11 bases between. The DNA of the CDR3 is TGTGCCAGCAGCTTAGACAGCGGAAGGTACGAGCAGTACTTC. Translated: CASSLDSGRYEQYF.

The rearrangement uses TRBV19 and TRBJ2-7; TRBD2 aligns across 9 bases. This CDR3 contains 15 residues. Germline CDR1 and CDR2: LNHDA and SQIVND (reference sequence). With V trimmed by 3 bases and J by 4 bases, 7 bases remained unmatched. CDR3 loop: CASSIASGAPYEQYF. Here the CDR3 DNA reads TGTGCCAGTAGTATCGCTAGCGGGGCACCGTACGAGCAGTACTTC.